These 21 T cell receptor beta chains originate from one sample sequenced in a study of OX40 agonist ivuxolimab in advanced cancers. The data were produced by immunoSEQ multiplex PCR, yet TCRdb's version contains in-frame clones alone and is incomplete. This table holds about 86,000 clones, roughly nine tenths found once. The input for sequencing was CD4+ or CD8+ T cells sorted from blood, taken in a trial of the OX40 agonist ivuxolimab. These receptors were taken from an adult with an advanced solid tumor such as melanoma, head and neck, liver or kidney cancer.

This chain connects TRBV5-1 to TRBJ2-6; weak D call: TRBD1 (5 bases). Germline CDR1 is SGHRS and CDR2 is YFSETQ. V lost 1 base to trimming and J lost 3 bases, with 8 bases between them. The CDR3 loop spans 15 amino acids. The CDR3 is CASSLWGGGANVLTF. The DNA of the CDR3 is TGCGCCAGCAGCTTGTGGGGCGGTGGGGCCAACGTCCTGACTTTC. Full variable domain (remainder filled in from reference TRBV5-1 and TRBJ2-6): KAGVTQTPRYLIKTRGQQVTLSCSPISGHRSVSWYQQTPGQGLQFLFEYFSETQRNKGNFPGRFSGRQFSNSRSEMNVSTLELGDSALYLCASSLWGGGANVLTFGAGSRLTVL.

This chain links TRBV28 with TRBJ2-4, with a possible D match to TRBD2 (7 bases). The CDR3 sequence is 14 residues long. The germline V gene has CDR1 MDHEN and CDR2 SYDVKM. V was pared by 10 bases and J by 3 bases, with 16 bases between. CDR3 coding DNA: TGTGCCACTAGAGGCGGGGGCTTCAAAAACATTCAGTACTTC. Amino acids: CATRGGGFKNIQYF.

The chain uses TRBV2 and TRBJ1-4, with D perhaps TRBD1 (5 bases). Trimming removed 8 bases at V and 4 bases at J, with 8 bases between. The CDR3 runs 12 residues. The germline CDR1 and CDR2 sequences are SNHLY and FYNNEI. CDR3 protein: CASRGINEKLFF. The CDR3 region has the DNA TGTGCCAGCCGGGGGATTAATGAAAAACTGTTTTTT. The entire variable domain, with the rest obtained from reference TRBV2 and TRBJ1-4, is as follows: EPEVTQTPSHQVTQMGQEVILRCVPISNHLYFYWYRQILGQKVEFLVSFYNNEISEKSEIFDDQFSVERPDGSNFTLKIRSTKLEDSAMYFCASRGINEKLFFGSGTQLSVL.

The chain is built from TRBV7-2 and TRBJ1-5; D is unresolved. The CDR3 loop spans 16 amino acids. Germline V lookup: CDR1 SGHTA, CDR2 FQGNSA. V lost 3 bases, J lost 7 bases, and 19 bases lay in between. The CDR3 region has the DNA TGTGCCAGCAGCTTCACTCATGGGAGTTCAGGACAGCCCCAGCATTTT. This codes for CASSFTHGSSGQPQHF.

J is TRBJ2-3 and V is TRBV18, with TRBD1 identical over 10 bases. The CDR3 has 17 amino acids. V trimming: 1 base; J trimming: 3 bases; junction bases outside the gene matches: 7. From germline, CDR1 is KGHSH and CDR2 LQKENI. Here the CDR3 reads CASSPRSSGQGTDTQYF. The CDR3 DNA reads TGTGCCAGCTCACCACGGTCGTCGGGACAGGGGACAGATACGCAGTATTTT.

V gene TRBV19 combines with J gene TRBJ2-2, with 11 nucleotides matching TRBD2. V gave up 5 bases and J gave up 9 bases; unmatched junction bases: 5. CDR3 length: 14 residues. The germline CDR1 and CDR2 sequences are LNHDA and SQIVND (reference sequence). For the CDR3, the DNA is TGTGCCAGTAGTTTCATGACTAGCGGGAGGGAGCTGTTTTTT. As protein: CASSFMTSGRELFF.

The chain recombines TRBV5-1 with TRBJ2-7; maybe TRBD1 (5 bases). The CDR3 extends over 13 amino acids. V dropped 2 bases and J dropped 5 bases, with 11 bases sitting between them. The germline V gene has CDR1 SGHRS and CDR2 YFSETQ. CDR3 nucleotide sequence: TGCGCCAGCAGCTTTCAGGGAACGGACGAGCAGTACTTC. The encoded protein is CASSFQGTDEQYF.

Here the CDR3 reads CASSVRGAGTGELFF. The CDR3 DNA reads as TGTGCCAGCAGCGTAAGGGGGGCGGGCACCGGGGAGCTGTTTTTT. The V gene is TRBV9, the J gene TRBJ2-2; the D call may be TRBD1 or TRBD2 (6 bases each). V lost 1 base, J lost 4 bases, and 11 bases lay in between. From germline, CDR1 is SGDLS and CDR2 YYNGEE. The CDR3 is 15 amino acids. Full variable domain (missing parts from reference TRBV9 and TRBJ2-2): DSGVTQTPKHLITATGQRVTLRCSPRSGDLSVYWYQQSLDQGLQFLIQYYNGEERAKGNILERFSAQQFPDLHSELNLSSLELGDSALYFCASSVRGAGTGELFFGEGSRLTVL.

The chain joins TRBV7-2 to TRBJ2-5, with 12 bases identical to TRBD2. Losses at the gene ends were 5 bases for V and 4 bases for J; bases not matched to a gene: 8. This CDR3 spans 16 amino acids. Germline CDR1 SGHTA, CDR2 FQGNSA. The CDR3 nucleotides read TGTGCCAGCAGCCCCCCTAGCGGGGGGGGCTTAGAGACCCAGTACTTC. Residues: CASSPPSGGGLETQYF.

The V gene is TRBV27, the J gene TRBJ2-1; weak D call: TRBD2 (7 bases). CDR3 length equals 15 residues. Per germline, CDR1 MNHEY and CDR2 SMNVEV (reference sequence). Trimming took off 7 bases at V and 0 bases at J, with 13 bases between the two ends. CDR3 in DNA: TGTGCCAGCACCTGGGGGGGACACTCCTACAATGAGCAGTTCTTC. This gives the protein CASTWGGHSYNEQFF.

CDR3 sequence reads: CASKRQETQYF. CDR3 nucleotide sequence: TGTGCCAGCAAGAGACAAGAGACCCAGTACTTC. The chain has TRBV2 and TRBJ2-5; D is undetermined. V lost 7 bases and J lost 2, with 5 bases in between. This CDR3 is built from 11 residues. From germline, CDR1 is SNHLY and CDR2 FYNNEI. Full variable domain (missing parts from reference TRBV2 and TRBJ2-5): EPEVTQTPSHQVTQMGQEVILRCVPISNHLYFYWYRQILGQKVEFLVSFYNNEISEKSEIFDDQFSVERPDGSNFTLKIRSTKLEDSAMYFCASKRQETQYFGPGTRLLVL.

The CDR3 sequence: CASSFGTVNEQYF. The CDR3, as DNA: TGTGCCAGCAGCTTCGGGACAGTAAACGAGCAGTACTTC. V usage is TRBV7-8 and J usage is TRBJ2-7, with TRBD1 matching 7 bases. Germline V gene data show CDR1 as SGHVS and CDR2 as FQNEAQ. This CDR3 is built from 13 residues. V lost 3 bases, J lost 5 bases, and 4 bases stayed unmatched.

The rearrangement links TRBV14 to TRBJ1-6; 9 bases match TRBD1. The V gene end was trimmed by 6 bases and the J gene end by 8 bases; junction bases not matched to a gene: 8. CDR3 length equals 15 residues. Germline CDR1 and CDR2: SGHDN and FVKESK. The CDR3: CASSHWDRVDSPLHF. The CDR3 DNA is TGTGCCAGCAGTCACTGGGACAGGGTCGATTCACCCCTCCACTTT.

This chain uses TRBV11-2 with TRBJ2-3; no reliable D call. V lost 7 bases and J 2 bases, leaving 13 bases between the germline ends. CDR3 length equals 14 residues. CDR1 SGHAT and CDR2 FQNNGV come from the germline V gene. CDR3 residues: CASIRARATDTQYF. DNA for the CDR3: TGTGCCAGCATCCGGGCCCGGGCCACAGATACGCAGTATTTT.

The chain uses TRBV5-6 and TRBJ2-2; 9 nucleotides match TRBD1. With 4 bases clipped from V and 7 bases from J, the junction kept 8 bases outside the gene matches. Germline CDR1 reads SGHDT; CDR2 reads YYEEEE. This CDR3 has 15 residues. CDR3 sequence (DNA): TGTGCCAGCAGCGCCGGGACAGGGTATGGCGGGGAGCTGTTTTTT. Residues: CASSAGTGYGGELFF.

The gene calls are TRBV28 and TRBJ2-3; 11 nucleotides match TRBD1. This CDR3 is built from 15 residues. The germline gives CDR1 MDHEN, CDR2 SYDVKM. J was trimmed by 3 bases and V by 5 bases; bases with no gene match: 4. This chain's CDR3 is CASSPRDRGTDTQYF. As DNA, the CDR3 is TGTGCCAGCAGTCCAAGGGACAGGGGGACAGATACGCAGTATTTT.

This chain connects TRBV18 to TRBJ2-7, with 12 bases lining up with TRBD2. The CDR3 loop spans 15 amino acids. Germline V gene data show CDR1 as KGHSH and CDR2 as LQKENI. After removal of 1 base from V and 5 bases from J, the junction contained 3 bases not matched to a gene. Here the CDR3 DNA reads TGTGCCAGCTCACCACTGACTAGCGGGAGTCACGAGCAGTACTTC. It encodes CASSPLTSGSHEQYF.

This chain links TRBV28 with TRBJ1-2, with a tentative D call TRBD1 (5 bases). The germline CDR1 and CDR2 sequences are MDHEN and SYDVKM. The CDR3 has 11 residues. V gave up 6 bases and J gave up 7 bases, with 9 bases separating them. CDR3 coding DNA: TGTGCCAGCAGGGGGGTTTCTGGCTACACCTTC. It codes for CASRGVSGYTF.

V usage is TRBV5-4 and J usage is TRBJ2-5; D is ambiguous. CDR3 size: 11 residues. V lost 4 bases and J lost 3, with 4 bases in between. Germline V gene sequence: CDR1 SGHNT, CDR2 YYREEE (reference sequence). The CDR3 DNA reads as TGTGCCAGCAGCATCAAAGAGACCCAGTACTTC. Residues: CASSIKETQYF.

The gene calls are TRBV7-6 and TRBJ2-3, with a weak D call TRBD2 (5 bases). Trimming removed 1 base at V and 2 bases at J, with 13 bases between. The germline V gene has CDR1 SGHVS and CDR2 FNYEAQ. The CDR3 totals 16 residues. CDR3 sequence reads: CASSLGAARITDTQYF. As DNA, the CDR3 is TGTGCCAGCAGCTTAGGAGCGGCTCGCATCACAGATACGCAGTATTTT. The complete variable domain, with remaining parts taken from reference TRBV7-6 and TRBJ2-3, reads GAGVSQSPRYKVTKRGQDVALRCDPISGHVSLYWYRQALGQGPEFLTYFNYEAQQDKSGLPNDRFSAERPEGSISTLTIQRTEQRDSAMYRCASSLGAARITDTQYFGPGTRLTVL.

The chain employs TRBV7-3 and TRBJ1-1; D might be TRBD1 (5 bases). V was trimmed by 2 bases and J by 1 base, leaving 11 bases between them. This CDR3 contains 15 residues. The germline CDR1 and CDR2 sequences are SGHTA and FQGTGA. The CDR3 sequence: CASSLQGLENTEAFF. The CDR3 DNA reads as TGTGCCAGCAGCTTACAGGGCCTTGAGAACACTGAAGCTTTCTTT.